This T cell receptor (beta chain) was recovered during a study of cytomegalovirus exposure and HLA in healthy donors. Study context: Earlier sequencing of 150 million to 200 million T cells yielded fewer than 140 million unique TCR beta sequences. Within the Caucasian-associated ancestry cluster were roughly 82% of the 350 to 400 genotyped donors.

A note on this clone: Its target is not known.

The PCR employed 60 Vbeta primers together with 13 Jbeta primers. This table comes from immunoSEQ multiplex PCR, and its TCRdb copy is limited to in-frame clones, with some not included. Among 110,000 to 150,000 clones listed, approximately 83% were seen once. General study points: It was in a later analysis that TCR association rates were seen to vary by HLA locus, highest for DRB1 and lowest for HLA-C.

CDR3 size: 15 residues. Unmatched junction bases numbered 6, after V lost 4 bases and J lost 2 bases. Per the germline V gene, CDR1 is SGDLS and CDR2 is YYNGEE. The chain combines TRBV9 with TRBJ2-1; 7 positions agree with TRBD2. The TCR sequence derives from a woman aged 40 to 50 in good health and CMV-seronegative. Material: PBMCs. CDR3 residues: CASSPQRDPYNEQFF. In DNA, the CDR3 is TGTGCCAGCAGCCCCCAGCGGGATCCCTACAATGAGCAGTTCTTC.